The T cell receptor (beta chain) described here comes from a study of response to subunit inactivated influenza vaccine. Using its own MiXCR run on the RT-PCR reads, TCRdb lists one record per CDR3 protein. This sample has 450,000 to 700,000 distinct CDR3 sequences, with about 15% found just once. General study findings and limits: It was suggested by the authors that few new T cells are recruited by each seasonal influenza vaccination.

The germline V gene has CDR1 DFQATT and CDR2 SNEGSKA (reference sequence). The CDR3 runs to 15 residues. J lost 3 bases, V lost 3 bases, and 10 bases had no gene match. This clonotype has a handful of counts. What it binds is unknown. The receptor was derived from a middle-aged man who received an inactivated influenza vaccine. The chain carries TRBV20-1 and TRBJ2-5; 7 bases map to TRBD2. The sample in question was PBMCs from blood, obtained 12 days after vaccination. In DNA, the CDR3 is TGCAGTGCTAGGCCCTTAGAGGGAGGGAAAGAGACCCAGTACTTC. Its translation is CSARPLEGGKETQYF.